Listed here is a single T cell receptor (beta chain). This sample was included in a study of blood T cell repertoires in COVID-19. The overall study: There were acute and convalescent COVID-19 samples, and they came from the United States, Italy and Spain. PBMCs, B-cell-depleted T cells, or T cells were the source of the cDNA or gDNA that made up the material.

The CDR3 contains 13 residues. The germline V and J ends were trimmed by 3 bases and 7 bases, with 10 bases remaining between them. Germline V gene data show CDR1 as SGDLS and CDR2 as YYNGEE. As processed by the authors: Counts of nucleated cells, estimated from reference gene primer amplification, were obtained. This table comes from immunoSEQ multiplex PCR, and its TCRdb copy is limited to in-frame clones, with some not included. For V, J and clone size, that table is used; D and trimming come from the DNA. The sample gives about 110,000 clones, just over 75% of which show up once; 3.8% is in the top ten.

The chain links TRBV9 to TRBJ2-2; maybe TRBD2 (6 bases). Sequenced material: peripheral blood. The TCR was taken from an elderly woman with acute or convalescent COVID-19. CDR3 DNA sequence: TGTGCCAGCAGCGCATCTAGCGACGGGGAGCTGTTTTTT. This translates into CASSASSDGELFF. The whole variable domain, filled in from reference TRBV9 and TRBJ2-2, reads DSGVTQTPKHLITATGQRVTLRCSPRSGDLSVYWYQQSLDQGLQFLIQYYNGEERAKGNILERFSAQQFPDLHSELNLSSLELGDSALYFCASSASSDGELFFGEGSRLTVL.